One and the same sample provided the 6 T cell receptor beta chains below, sequenced in a study of human T cells and chemical hapten exposure (dated by TCRdb to the early 2020s). Receptor amplification or capture employed RACE. For sequencing, a NextSeq 500 was employed. TCRdb trimmed public reads at Q25 via fastp, called clones via MiXCR and kept in-frame beta chains. Rows are combined by CDR3 protein, so each entry shows the most common genes and DNA. The sample has approximately 340,000 distinct CDR3 sequences on record, around 7% of them singletons. The ten largest clones capture 8.4% of the sample. Read against the paper, the sample's time point label means: patch test 1, 2 weeks after DPC sensitization. The meaning of the sample's treatment or condition label: therapeutic diphenylcyclopropenone sensitization with weekly scalp DPC. Sequencing used whole blood, obtained in connection with sensitization to the hapten diphenylcyclopropenone (DPC). These receptors were collected from a woman under 30 with alopecia areata. Some clones in this sample may be carry-over from other donors' samples.

This clonotype has ten or more counts. The genes are TRBV11-1 and TRBJ2-7; D not resolved. The CDR3 is 12 residues long. V was clipped by 3 bases and J by 4 bases, with 7 bases between them. CDR1 and CDR2 from the germline V gene are SGHAT and FQDESV (reference sequence). The CDR3 sequence: CASSLVDYEQYF. CDR3 nucleotide sequence: TGTGCCAGCAGCTTGGTGGATTACGAGCAGTACTTC.

The DNA of the CDR3 is TGTGCCAGCCGGGACAGCGGAGCCTACGAGCAGTACTTC. Its translation is CASRDSGAYEQYF. V and J are TRBV2 and TRBJ2-7; 7 nucleotides agree with TRBD1. J lost 2 bases, V lost 8 bases, and 6 bases had no gene match. Germline CDR1 SNHLY, CDR2 FYNNEI. The CDR3 runs 13 residues. Full variable domain (remainder filled in from reference TRBV2 and TRBJ2-7): EPEVTQTPSHQVTQMGQEVILRCVPISNHLYFYWYRQILGQKVEFLVSFYNNEISEKSEIFDDQFSVERPDGSNFTLKIRSTKLEDSAMYFCASRDSGAYEQYFGPGTRLTVT.

The V call is TRBV7-9, the J call TRBJ1-1, with D possibly TRBD1 on 6 matching bases. Germline loops: CDR1 SEHNR, CDR2 FQNEAQ (reference sequence). Deletions cut 4 bases from V and 0 bases from J, with 12 bases between. The CDR3 is made up of 15 amino acids. The CDR3 here is CASSSKDSVNTEAFF. CDR3 sequence (DNA): TGTGCCAGCAGCTCGAAGGACAGTGTGAACACTGAAGCTTTCTTT.

This clonotype was seen only a few times. V usage is TRBV6-1 and J usage is TRBJ1-1; 7 bases map to TRBD1. With V trimmed by 2 bases and J by 11 bases, 11 bases remained unmatched. Looked up from germline, CDR1 is MNHNS and CDR2 is SASEGT. The CDR3 contains 14 residues. The CDR3 here is CASSERWPPDRAFF. CDR3 in DNA: TGTGCCAGCAGTGAACGCTGGCCCCCGGACAGGGCTTTCTTT.

The gene calls are TRBV28 and TRBJ1-2; no clear D. The V end was cut by 8 bases, the J end by 2 bases, with 24 bases between. The germline CDR1 and CDR2 sequences are MDHEN and SYDVKM. This CDR3 has 17 amino acids. The CDR3, as DNA: TGTGCCAGCCGGAGGGCCAATCCCTTTTTGGGGAACTATGGCTACACCTTC. Its translation is CASRRANPFLGNYGYTF.

This clonotype was seen only a few times. The rearrangement uses TRBV10-3 and TRBJ1-2; the match to TRBD1 covers 8 bases. Trimming cost V 8 bases and J 8 bases; bases outside gene matches: 10. CDR1 and CDR2 from the germline V gene are ENHRY and SYGVKD. CDR3 length equals 13 residues. CDR3 nucleotide sequence: TGTGCCATCTTCGGAGGACAGGGACGAGGCTACACCTTC. This codes for CAIFGGQGRGYTF.